Listed below are T cell receptor beta chains from one sample, sequenced in a study of post-analysis software for immune sequencing data. TCRdb processed the PCR reads anew with MiXCR; each CDR3 protein has one entry. This sample has 450,000 to 650,000 distinct CDR3 sequences; around 44% occur once, and the top ten carry under 2%. Sequenced material: blood. The receptors come from a girl between 10 and 17 years old with multiple sclerosis. CDR3s include the opening cysteine and the closing phenylalanine or tryptophan. A D gene is named only where the DNA matches it firmly. The size field is filled for only some rows; it gives once, few, many or a size class.

J gene: TRBJ2-3; V gene: TRBV20-1; clone size: -; D gene: TRBD2; CDR3 protein: CSARPTSGSGADTQYF; CDR3 DNA: TGCAGTGCTAGACCCACTAGCGGGAGTGGGGCAGATACGCAGTATTTT
J gene: TRBJ1-2; V gene: TRBV6-6; clone size: few; D gene: -; CDR3 protein: CASSYSGRPYGYTF; CDR3 DNA: TGTGCCAGCAGTTACTCGGGACGGCCTTATGGCTACACCTTC
J gene: TRBJ1-1; V gene: TRBV12-3/TRBV12-4; clone size: -; D gene: TRBD1; CDR3 protein: CASTGTGDAEAFF; CDR3 DNA: TGTGCCAGCACCGGGACAGGAGACGCTGAAGCTTTCTTT
J gene: TRBJ1-2; V gene: TRBV10-3; clone size: few; D gene: -; CDR3 protein: CAISESGQTHGYTF; CDR3 DNA: TGTGCCATCAGTGAGTCGGGACAAACCCATGGCTACACCTTC
J gene: TRBJ1-5; V gene: TRBV2; clone size: -; D gene: TRBD1; CDR3 protein: CASSVTGENPQHF; CDR3 DNA: TGTGCCAGCAGTGTGACAGGGGAGAATCCCCAGCATTTT
J gene: TRBJ1-2; V gene: TRBV5-1; clone size: few; D gene: -; CDR3 protein: CASSLGPSSGADGYTF; CDR3 DNA: TGCGCCAGCAGCTTGGGTCCCTCGTCGGGGGCTGATGGCTACACCTTC
J gene: TRBJ2-6; V gene: TRBV10-3; clone size: -; D gene: -; CDR3 protein: CATSRGAQAGANVLTF; CDR3 DNA: TGTGCCACCTCCCGGGGGGCGCAGGCTGGGGCCAACGTCCTGACTTTC
J gene: TRBJ1-5; V gene: TRBV2; clone size: few; D gene: -; CDR3 protein: CASTRDGVLAQHF; CDR3 DNA: TGTGCCAGCACCCGGGACGGCGTATTGGCCCAGCATTTT
J gene: TRBJ2-7; V gene: TRBV5-1; clone size: -; D gene: -; CDR3 protein: CASGLGAEQYF; CDR3 DNA: TGCGCCAGCGGCTTGGGAGCGGAGCAGTACTTC
J gene: TRBJ1-4; V gene: TRBV12-3/TRBV12-4; clone size: -; D gene: TRBD1; CDR3 protein: CASSLNEGARKLFF; CDR3 DNA: TGTGCCAGCAGTTTAAATGAGGGGGCCAGGAAACTGTTTTTT
J gene: TRBJ2-5; V gene: TRBV15; clone size: -; D gene: -; CDR3 protein: CATSREDGIQETQYF; CDR3 DNA: TGTGCCACCAGCAGAGAGGACGGGATCCAAGAGACCCAGTACTTC
J gene: TRBJ1-2; V gene: TRBV5-1; clone size: few; D gene: -; CDR3 protein: CASRGAVNYGYTF; CDR3 DNA: TGCGCCAGTAGGGGGGCGGTGAACTATGGCTACACCTTC
J gene: TRBJ2-3; V gene: TRBV18; clone size: -; D gene: -; CDR3 protein: CASSPPLTDTQYF; CDR3 DNA: TGTGCCAGCTCACCACCACTCACAGATACGCAGTATTTT